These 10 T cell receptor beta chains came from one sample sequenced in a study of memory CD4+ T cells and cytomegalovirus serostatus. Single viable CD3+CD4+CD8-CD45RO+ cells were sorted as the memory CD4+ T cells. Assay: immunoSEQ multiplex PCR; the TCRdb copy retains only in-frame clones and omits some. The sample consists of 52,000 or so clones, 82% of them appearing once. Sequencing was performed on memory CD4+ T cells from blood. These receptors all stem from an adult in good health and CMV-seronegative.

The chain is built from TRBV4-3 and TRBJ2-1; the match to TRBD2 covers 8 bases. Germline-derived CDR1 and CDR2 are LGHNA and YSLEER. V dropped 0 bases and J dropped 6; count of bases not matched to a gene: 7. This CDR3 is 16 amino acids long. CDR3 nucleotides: TGCGCCAGCAGCCAAGATTGGCGGGGGGCCCGCAATGAGCAGTTCTTC. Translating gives CASSQDWRGARNEQFF.

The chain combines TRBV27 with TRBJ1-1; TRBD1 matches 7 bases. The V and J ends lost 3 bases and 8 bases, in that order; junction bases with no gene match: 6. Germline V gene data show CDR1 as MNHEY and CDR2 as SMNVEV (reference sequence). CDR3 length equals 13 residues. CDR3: CASSFNRGGEAFF. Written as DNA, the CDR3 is TGTGCCAGCAGTTTCAACAGGGGAGGAGAAGCTTTCTTT.

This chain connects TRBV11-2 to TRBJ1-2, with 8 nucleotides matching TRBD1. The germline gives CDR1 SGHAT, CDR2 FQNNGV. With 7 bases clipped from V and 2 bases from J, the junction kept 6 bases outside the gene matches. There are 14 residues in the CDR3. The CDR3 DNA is TGTGCCAGCACCGGGACAGGAATGAACTATGGCTACACCTTC. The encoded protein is CASTGTGMNYGYTF.

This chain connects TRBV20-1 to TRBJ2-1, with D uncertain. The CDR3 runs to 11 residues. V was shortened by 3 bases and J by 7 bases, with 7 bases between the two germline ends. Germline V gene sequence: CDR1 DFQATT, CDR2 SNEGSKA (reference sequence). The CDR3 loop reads CSASQENEQFF. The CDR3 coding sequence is TGCAGTGCTAGCCAGGAAAATGAGCAGTTCTTC.

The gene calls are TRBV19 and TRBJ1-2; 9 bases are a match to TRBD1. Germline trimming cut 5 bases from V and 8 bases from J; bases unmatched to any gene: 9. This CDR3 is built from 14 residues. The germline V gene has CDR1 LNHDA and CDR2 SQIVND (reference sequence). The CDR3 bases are TGTGCCAGTAGTCCCACGGACAGGGGAGGCGGCTACACCTTC. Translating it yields CASSPTDRGGGYTF.

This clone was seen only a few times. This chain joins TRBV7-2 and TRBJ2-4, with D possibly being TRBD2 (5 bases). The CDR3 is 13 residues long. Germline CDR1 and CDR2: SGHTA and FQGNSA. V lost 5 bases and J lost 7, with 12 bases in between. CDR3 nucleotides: TGTGCCAGCAGCCCAAGCGGAGAGAACATTCAGTACTTC. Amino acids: CASSPSGENIQYF.

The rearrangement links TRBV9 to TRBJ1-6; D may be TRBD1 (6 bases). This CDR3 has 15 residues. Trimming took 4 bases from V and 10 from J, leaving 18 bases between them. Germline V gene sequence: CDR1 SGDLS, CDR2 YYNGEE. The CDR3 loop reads CASSLTGQGTSPLHF. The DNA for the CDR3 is TGTGCCAGCAGCCTCACGGGGCAGGGGACCTCACCCCTCCACTTT.

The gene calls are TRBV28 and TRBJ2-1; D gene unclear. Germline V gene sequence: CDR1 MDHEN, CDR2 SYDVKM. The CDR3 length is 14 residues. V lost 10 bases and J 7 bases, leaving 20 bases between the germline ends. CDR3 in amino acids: CATQFTELQNEQFF. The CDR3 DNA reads TGTGCCACCCAGTTTACGGAGTTGCAAAATGAGCAGTTCTTC. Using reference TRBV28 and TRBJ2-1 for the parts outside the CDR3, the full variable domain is DVKVTQSSRYLVKRTGEKVFLECVQDMDHENMFWYRQDPGLGLRLIYFSYDVKMKEKGDIPEGYSVSREKKERFSLILESASTNQTSMYLCATQFTELQNEQFFGPGTRLTVL.

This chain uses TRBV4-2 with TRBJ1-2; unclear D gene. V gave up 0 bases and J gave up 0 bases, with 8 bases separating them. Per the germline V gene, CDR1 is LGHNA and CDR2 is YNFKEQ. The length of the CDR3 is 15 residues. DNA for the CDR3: TGTGCCAGCAGCCAAGACAGACTAGCTAACTATGGCTACACCTTC. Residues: CASSQDRLANYGYTF.

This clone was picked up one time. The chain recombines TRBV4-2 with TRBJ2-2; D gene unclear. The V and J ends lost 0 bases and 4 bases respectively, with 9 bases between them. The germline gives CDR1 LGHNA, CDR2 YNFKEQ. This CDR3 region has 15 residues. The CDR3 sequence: CASSQEREVTGELFF. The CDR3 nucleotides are TGTGCCAGCAGCCAAGAGAGAGAGGTCACCGGGGAGCTGTTTTTT.